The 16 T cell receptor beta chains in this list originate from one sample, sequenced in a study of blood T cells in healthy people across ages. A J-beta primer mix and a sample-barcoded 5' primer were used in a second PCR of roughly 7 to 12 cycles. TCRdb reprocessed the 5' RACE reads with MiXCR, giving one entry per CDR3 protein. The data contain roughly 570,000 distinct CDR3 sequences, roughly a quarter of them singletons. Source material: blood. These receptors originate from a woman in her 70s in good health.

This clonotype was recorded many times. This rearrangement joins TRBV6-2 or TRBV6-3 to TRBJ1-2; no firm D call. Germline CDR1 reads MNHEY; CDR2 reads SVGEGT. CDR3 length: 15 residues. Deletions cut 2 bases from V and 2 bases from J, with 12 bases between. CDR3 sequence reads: CASSYGPGFNYGYTF. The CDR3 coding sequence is TGTGCCAGCAGTTACGGTCCGGGTTTCAACTATGGCTACACCTTC.

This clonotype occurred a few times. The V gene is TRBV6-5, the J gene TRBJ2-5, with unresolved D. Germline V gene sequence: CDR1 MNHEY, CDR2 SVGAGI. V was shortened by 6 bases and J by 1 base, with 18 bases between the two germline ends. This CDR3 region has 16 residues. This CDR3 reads CASSYPPLLSQETQYF. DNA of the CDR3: TGTGCCAGCAGCTACCCTCCTCTGTTGAGCCAAGAGACCCAGTACTTC.

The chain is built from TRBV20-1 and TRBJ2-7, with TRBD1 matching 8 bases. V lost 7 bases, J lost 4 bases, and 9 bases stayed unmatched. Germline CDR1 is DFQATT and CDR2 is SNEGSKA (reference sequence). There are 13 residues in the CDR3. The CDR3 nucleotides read TGCAGTGTTCAGACAGGGGCAGGGTACGAGCAGTACTTC. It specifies CSVQTGAGYEQYF.

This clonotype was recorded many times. The CDR3 protein is CASSSRQGARTDTQYF. CDR3 coding DNA: TGTGCCAGCAGCTCCCGACAGGGCGCTCGCACAGATACGCAGTATTTT. The chain uses TRBV7-8 and TRBJ2-3, with TRBD1 identical over 7 bases. The V gene end was trimmed by 4 bases and the J gene end by 1 base; junction bases not matched to a gene: 8. Germline V gene sequence: CDR1 SGHVS, CDR2 FQNEAQ. The CDR3 has 16 amino acids.

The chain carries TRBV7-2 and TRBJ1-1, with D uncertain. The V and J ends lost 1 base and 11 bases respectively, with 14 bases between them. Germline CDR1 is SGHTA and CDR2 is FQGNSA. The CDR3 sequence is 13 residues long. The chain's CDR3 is CASSLDEGILAFF. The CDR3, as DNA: TGTGCCAGCAGCTTAGACGAGGGTATCTTGGCTTTCTTT.

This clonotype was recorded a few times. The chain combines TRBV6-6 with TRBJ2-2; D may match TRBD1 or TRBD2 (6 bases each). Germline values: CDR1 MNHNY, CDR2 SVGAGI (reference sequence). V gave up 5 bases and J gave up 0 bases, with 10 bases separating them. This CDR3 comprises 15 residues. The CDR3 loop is CASSPGASNTGELFF. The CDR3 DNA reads TGTGCCAGCAGTCCGGGGGCTTCGAACACCGGGGAGCTGTTTTTT.

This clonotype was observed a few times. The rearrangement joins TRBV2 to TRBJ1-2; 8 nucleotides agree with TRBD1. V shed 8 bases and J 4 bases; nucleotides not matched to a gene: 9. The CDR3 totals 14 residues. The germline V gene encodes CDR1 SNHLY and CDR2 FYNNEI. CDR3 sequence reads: CASAGQGFAYGYTF. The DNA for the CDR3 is TGTGCCAGCGCAGGACAGGGATTCGCCTATGGCTACACCTTC.

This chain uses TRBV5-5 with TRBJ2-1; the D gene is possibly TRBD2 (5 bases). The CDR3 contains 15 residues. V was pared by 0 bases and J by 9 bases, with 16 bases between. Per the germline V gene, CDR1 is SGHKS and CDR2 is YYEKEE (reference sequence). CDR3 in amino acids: CASSLGASGRGEQFF. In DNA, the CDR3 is TGTGCCAGCAGCTTGGGGGCTTCTGGGAGAGGTGAGCAGTTCTTC. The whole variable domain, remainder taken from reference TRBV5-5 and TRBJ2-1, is DAGVTQSPTHLIKTRGQQVTLRCSPISGHKSVSWYQQVLGQGPQFIFQYYEKEERGRGNFPDRFSARQFPNYSSELNVNALLLGDSALYLCASSLGASGRGEQFFGPGTRLTVL.

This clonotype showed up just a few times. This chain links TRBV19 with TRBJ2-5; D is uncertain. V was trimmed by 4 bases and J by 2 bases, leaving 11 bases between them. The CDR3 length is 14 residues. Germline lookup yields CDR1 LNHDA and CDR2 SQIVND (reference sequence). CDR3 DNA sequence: TGTGCCAGTAGTAGAATGACACATCAAGAGACCCAGTACTTC. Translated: CASSRMTHQETQYF.

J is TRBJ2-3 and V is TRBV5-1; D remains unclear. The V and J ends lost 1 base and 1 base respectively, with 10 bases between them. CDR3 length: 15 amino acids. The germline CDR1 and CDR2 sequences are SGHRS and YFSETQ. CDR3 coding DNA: TGCGCCAGCAGCTTGTTGTCCCCCGGCACAGATACGCAGTATTTT. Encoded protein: CASSLLSPGTDTQYF.

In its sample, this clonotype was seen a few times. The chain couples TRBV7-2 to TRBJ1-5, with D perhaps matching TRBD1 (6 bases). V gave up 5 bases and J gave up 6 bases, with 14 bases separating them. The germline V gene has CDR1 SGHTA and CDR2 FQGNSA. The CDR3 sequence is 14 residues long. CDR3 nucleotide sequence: TGTGCCAGCAGCCCATCAGGGGAGGGTCAGCCCCAGCATTTT. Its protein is CASSPSGEGQPQHF.

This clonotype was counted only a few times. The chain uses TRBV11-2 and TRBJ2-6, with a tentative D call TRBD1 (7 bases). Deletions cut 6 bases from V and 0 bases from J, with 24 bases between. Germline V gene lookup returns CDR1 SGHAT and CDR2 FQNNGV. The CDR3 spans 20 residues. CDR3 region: CASSNRVGRGVFSGANVLTF. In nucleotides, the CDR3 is TGTGCCAGCAGTAACAGGGTCGGCAGGGGGGTTTTCTCTGGGGCCAACGTCCTGACTTTC.

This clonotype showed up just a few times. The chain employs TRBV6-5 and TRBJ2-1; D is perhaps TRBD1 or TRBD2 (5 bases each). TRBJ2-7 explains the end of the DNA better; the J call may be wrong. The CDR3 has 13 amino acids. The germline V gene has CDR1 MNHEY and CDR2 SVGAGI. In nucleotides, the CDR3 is TGTGCCACGCGAGAGGGGAACGTTTACGAGCAGTACTTC. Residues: CATREGNVYEQYF.

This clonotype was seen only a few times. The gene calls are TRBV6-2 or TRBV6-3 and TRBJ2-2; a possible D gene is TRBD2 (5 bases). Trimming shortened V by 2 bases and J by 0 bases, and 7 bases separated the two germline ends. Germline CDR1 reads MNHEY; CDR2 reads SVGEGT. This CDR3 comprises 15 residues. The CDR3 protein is CASSYGRANTGELFF. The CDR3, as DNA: TGTGCCAGCAGTTACGGGCGGGCGAACACCGGGGAGCTGTTTTTT.

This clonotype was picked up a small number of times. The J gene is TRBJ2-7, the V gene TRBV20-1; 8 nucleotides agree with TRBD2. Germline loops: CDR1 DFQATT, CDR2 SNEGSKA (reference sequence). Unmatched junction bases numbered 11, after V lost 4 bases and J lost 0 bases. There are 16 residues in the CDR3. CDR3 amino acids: CSAMGLAGSSSYEQYF. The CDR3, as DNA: TGCAGTGCTATGGGATTAGCGGGGTCGAGCTCCTACGAGCAGTACTTC.

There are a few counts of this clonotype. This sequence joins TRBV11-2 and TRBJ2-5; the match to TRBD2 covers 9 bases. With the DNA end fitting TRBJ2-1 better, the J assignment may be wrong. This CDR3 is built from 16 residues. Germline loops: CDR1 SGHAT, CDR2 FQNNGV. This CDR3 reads CASSLFGSSGDNEQFF. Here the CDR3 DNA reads TGTGCCAGCAGCTTATTTGGCTCTAGCGGGGATAATGAGCAGTTCTTC.